The 4 T cell receptor beta chains below come from one sample, sequenced in a study of blood T cells in healthy people across ages. Alongside a J-beta primer mix, a sample-barcoded 5' primer served in a second PCR lasting about 7 to 12 cycles. TCRdb reprocessed the 5' RACE reads via MiXCR and lists one record per CDR3 protein. The sample has roughly 1,800,000 distinct CDR3 sequences, roughly 49% seen once. The material sequenced was blood. The source of these receptors is a woman aged 40 to 49 in good health.

In the case of this clonotype: At one end, the junction sequence differs from germline, possibly due to a read error. The chain uses TRBV7-3 and TRBJ2-1; 10 bases line up with TRBD1. The germline V gene encodes CDR1 SGHTA and CDR2 FQGTGA. There are 17 residues in the CDR3. This chain's CDR3 is CASSRDPGTGAYNGQFF. In DNA, the CDR3 is TGTGCCAGCTCTAGGGACCCCGGGACAGGGGCGTACAATGGGCAGTTCTTC.

This chain links TRBV7-2 with TRBJ2-5, with 9 bases fitting TRBD2. Trimming cost V 5 bases and J 2 bases; bases outside gene matches: 15. Germline V gene sequence: CDR1 SGHTA, CDR2 FQGNSA. CDR3 length: 18 amino acids. The CDR3 sequence: CASSAPRGSGGLQETQYF. The CDR3 DNA reads as TGTGCCAGCAGCGCCCCGAGGGGTAGCGGGGGACTTCAAGAGACCCAGTACTTC.

V usage is TRBV20-1 and J usage is TRBJ2-1; no clear D. V shed 0 bases and J shed 9 bases, with 9 bases lying between them. The CDR3 runs to 12 residues. Germline V gene data show CDR1 as DFQATT and CDR2 as SNEGSKA (reference sequence). CDR3 amino acids: CSARDSVSEQFF. CDR3 DNA: TGCAGTGCTAGAGATAGTGTCAGTGAGCAGTTCTTC.

The rearrangement links TRBV10-2 to TRBJ1-2; maybe TRBD1 (5 bases). V lost 8 bases, J lost 5 bases, and 9 bases lay in between. Germline loops: CDR1 WSHSY, CDR2 SAAADI. The CDR3 contains 11 residues. CDR3 nucleotides: TGCGCCAGCGGGGCGAGATATGGCTACACCTTC. Translating gives CASGARYGYTF.